These 18 T cell receptor beta chains were all obtained from the same sample, sequenced in a study of blood T cell repertoires in COVID-19. The method was immunoSEQ multiplex PCR; TCRdb's version includes in-frame clones alone and lacks a portion of them. In the table there are 260,000 or so clones, 88% of which are singletons. Source material: PBMCs or T cells enriched from blood (not recorded which). These receptors all come from a woman in her forties with acute COVID-19.

In DNA, the CDR3 is TGTGCCAGCGTAAAAAGCGGCGCCTACGAGCAGTACTTC. It encodes CASVKSGAYEQYF. The chain joins TRBV28 to TRBJ2-7, with D perhaps TRBD2 (5 bases). CDR1 and CDR2 from the germline V gene are MDHEN and SYDVKM. Trimming left V 8 bases short and J 2 bases short, with 13 bases between. The CDR3 length is 13 residues. Using reference TRBV28 and TRBJ2-7 for the parts outside the CDR3, the full variable domain is DVKVTQSSRYLVKRTGEKVFLECVQDMDHENMFWYRQDPGLGLRLIYFSYDVKMKEKGDIPEGYSVSREKKERFSLILESASTNQTSMYLCASVKSGAYEQYFGPGTRLTVT.

Here the CDR3 reads CASSLATGPTNEKLFF. CDR3 nucleotides: TGTGCCAGCAGCTTAGCTACAGGGCCAACTAATGAAAAACTGTTTTTT. The chain carries TRBV7-9 and TRBJ1-4; D may be TRBD1 (6 bases). This CDR3 spans 16 amino acids. CDR1 and CDR2 from the germline V gene are SEHNR and FQNEAQ (reference sequence). V lost 0 bases to trimming and J lost 0 bases, with 8 bases between them.

A few counts support this clone. The chain is built from TRBV6-5 and TRBJ2-5, with 7 bases fitting TRBD1. The CDR3 has 14 amino acids. After removal of 5 bases from V and 1 base from J, the junction contained 4 bases not matched to a gene. Germline CDR1 is MNHEY and CDR2 is SVGAGI. This chain's CDR3 is CASSKGQIQETQYF. The CDR3 DNA reads as TGTGCCAGCAGTAAGGGACAGATCCAAGAGACCCAGTACTTC.

This chain links TRBV6-2 or TRBV6-3 with TRBJ1-5; 8 bases agree with TRBD1. The CDR3 runs to 16 residues. Germline V gene data show CDR1 as MNHEY and CDR2 as SVGEGT. Germline trimming cut 5 bases from V and 5 bases from J; bases unmatched to any gene: 11. CDR3 in amino acids: CASSPPGHRGDQPQHF. In DNA form, the CDR3 reads TGTGCCAGCAGTCCCCCTGGCCACAGGGGGGATCAGCCCCAGCATTTT.

This clone appeared once. V usage is TRBV27 and J usage is TRBJ2-1, with TRBD2 matching over 10 bases. The V gene end was trimmed by 5 bases and the J gene end by 9 bases; junction bases not matched to a gene: 13. The germline V gene encodes CDR1 MNHEY and CDR2 SMNVEV (reference sequence). The CDR3 has 16 amino acids. The chain's CDR3 is CASSEREGIFRGEQFF. CDR3 sequence (DNA): TGTGCCAGCAGTGAGCGGGAGGGGATCTTTAGGGGTGAGCAGTTCTTC.

This clone came up once. The gene calls are TRBV5-4 and TRBJ2-7; 8 nucleotides line up with TRBD1. Germline assignment: CDR1 SGHNT and CDR2 YYREEE (reference sequence). Unmatched junction bases numbered 3, after V lost 1 base and J lost 3 bases. The CDR3 loop spans 14 amino acids. The CDR3 region has the DNA TGTGCCAGCAGCTTGAGAGACAGGGGCTACGAGCAGTACTTC. It translates to CASSLRDRGYEQYF.

V and J are TRBV6-5 and TRBJ1-1; the D is unclear. V was trimmed by 8 bases and J by 12 bases, leaving 19 bases between them. The germline CDR1 and CDR2 sequences are MNHEY and SVGAGI. The CDR3 has 12 residues. CDR3 residues: CASWQAAGATFF. DNA for the CDR3: TGTGCCAGCTGGCAAGCGGCGGGTGCGACTTTCTTT.

CDR3 in DNA: TGTGCCTGGAGTCGTGGCCCTTCGGAAGCTTTCTTT. Translated: CAWSRGPSEAFF. This chain links TRBV30 with TRBJ1-1; D is undetermined. CDR1 GTSNPN and CDR2 SVGIG come from the germline V gene (reference sequence). CDR3 length equals 12 residues. Trimming removed 2 bases from V and 8 bases from J, with 12 bases in between. The whole variable domain, filled in from reference TRBV30 and TRBJ1-1, reads SQTIHQWPATLVQPVGSPLSLECTVEGTSNPNLYWYRQAAGRGLQLLFYSVGIGQISSEVPQNLSASRPQDRQFILSSKKLLLSDSGFYLCAWSRGPSEAFFGQGTRLTVV.

The gene calls are TRBV7-9 and TRBJ1-1; no clear D. The V gene's germline CDR1 is SEHNR and CDR2 FQNEAQ (reference sequence). The CDR3 contains 13 residues. V dropped 4 bases and J dropped 5 bases, with 11 bases sitting between them. CDR3 protein: CASSSEGGTEAFF. CDR3 coding DNA: TGTGCCAGCAGCTCGGAAGGCGGGACTGAAGCTTTCTTT.

The chain has TRBV2 and TRBJ2-1; the D gene is possibly TRBD2 (5 bases). Looked up from germline, CDR1 is SNHLY and CDR2 is FYNNEI. The CDR3 length is 13 residues. V gave up 11 bases and J gave up 3 bases, with 14 bases separating them. The CDR3 spells CASTSGNYNEQFF. The CDR3 DNA is TGTGCCTCGACGAGCGGAAACTACAATGAGCAGTTCTTC.

About this clone itself: The sample carries other DNA sequences with the same CDR3. The chain has TRBV19 and TRBJ1-1, with 7 bases fitting TRBD1. The junction had 4 bases not matched to a gene; V was cut back by 1 base and J by 2 bases. The CDR3 runs 15 residues. Germline values: CDR1 LNHDA, CDR2 SQIVND (reference sequence). The CDR3 DNA reads TGTGCCAGTAGTATAGGGGGGACAGTTAACACTGAAGCTTTCTTT. Protein product: CASSIGGTVNTEAFF.

V is TRBV15 and J is TRBJ2-3, with TRBD1 matching 8 bases. Germline V CDR1 and CDR2: LNHNV, YYDKDF (reference sequence). Trimming cost V 4 bases and J 3 bases; bases outside gene matches: 6. The CDR3 runs to 15 residues. The CDR3 DNA reads TGTGCCACCAGCACCAAGCGACAGGGGACAGATACGCAGTATTTT. It is translated as CATSTKRQGTDTQYF.

The chain employs TRBV7-9 and TRBJ2-3, with 10 bases lining up with TRBD2. Trimming removed 5 bases from V and 9 bases from J; junction bases left unmatched: 8. Germline V lookup: CDR1 SEHNR, CDR2 FQNEAQ (reference sequence). This CDR3 is 14 amino acids long. CDR3 nucleotides: TGTGCCAGCAGCCTAGGACTAGCGGCCGGGACGCAGTATTTT. Its translation is CASSLGLAAGTQYF. The full variable domain, in which reference TRBV7-9 and TRBJ2-3 provide the parts outside the CDR3, is DTGVSQNPRHKITKRGQNVTFRCDPISEHNRLYWYRQTLGQGPEFLTYFQNEAQLEKSRLLSDRFSAERPKGSFSTLEIQRTEQGDSAMYLCASSLGLAAGTQYFGPGTRLTVL.

V is TRBV18 and J is TRBJ1-3, with unresolved D. This CDR3 comprises 16 residues. Deletions cut 2 bases from V and 0 bases from J, with 11 bases between. The germline CDR1 and CDR2 sequences are KGHSH and LQKENI. CDR3 region: CASSPLGQASGNTIYF. The CDR3 DNA follows: TGTGCCAGCTCACCATTGGGCCAGGCCTCTGGAAACACCATATATTTT. Supplemented by reference TRBV18 and TRBJ1-3, the full variable domain reads NAGVMQNPRHLVRRRGQEARLRCSPMKGHSHVYWYRQLPEEGLKFMVYLQKENIIDESGMPKERFSAEFPKEGPSILRIQQVVRGDSAAYFCASSPLGQASGNTIYFGEGSWLTVV.

The CDR3 nucleotides read TGTGCCACCAGTTCAGGGGTCAATTCACCCCTCCACTTT. It encodes CATSSGVNSPLHF. This chain links TRBV24-1 with TRBJ1-6, with a weak D call TRBD1 (6 bases). The V gene lost 6 bases and the J gene lost 7 bases, with 9 bases spanning the gap. Germline V gene data show CDR1 as KGHDR and CDR2 as SFDVKD. The CDR3 contains 13 residues.

The CDR3 region has the DNA TGCGCCAGCAGCCCACTAGCGGGGGGCTCTGGGGCCAACGTCCTGACTTTC. Its protein is CASSPLAGGSGANVLTF. This rearrangement joins TRBV5-1 to TRBJ2-6, with 12 bases that match TRBD2. The CDR3 covers 17 residues. V trimming: 4 bases; J trimming: 0 bases; junction bases outside the gene matches: 2. Germline values: CDR1 SGHRS, CDR2 YFSETQ. Complete variable domain (other parts from reference TRBV5-1 and TRBJ2-6): KAGVTQTPRYLIKTRGQQVTLSCSPISGHRSVSWYQQTPGQGLQFLFEYFSETQRNKGNFPGRFSGRQFSNSRSEMNVSTLELGDSALYLCASSPLAGGSGANVLTFGAGSRLTVL.

The rearrangement joins TRBV28 to TRBJ1-1; D is possibly TRBD1 (6 bases). V lost 3 bases and J lost 0, with 11 bases in between. From germline, CDR1 is MDHEN and CDR2 SYDVKM. The CDR3 has 15 residues. The CDR3 spells CASSFGDNMNTEAFF. The CDR3 nucleotides are TGTGCCAGCAGTTTTGGGGACAACATGAACACTGAAGCTTTCTTT.

The CDR3 nucleotides read TGTGCCAGCAGTTACAATACTAATTACAATGAGCAGTTCTTC. This encodes CASSYNTNYNEQFF. The V and J genes are TRBV6-2 or TRBV6-3 and TRBJ2-1; no firm D call. Germline V gene data show CDR1 as MNHEY and CDR2 as SVGEGT. The CDR3 contains 14 residues. Trimming shortened V by 2 bases and J by 4 bases, and 9 bases separated the two germline ends.